This TCR beta chain was sequenced in a study of shared clonotypes between healthy human individuals. Findings and limits, study-wide: Since donors were few, the genetic and exposure-history diversity represented was limited.

As regards this clone: As yet, its antigen is unknown.

The V gene's germline CDR1 is MGHDK and CDR2 SYGVNS. The V and J ends lost 1 base and 7 bases respectively, with 10 bases between them. This CDR3 is built from 13 residues. TCRdb's table, derived via immunoSEQ multiplex PCR, lists solely in-frame clones and lacks some. In the table there are 950,000 to 1,100,000 clones, approximately 80% of which are singletons. The chain carries TRBV25-1 and TRBJ1-1; D ambiguous. This sequence was found in a man between 18 and 35 years old in good health. Some clones in this sample may be carry-over from other donors' samples. Sequencing was carried out using memory CD4+ T cells from PBMCs. The subset: CD45RA-negative fraction. CDR3 amino acids: CASSEWSLGEAFF. The CDR3 nucleotides are TGTGCCAGCAGTGAATGGAGCTTAGGTGAAGCTTTCTTT.